Listed below are T cell receptor beta chains from one sample, sequenced in a study of blood T cells in healthy people across ages. TCRdb reprocessed the 5' RACE reads with MiXCR, giving one entry per CDR3 protein. Among 700,000 to 950,000 distinct CDR3 sequences listed, roughly 64% were seen once. Input material: blood. The receptor source for this set is a man aged 25-45 years in good health. CDR3s include the opening cysteine and the closing phenylalanine or tryptophan. A D gene is named only where the DNA matches it firmly. Clone size appears in some rows only: once, few, many, or a class for an expanded clone.

j_call | clone_size | d_call | v_call | cdr3_aa | cdr3_nt
TRBJ2-3 | . | . | TRBV20-1 | CSARGGSATQYF | TGCAGTGCTAGAGGGGGATCGGCTACGCAGTATTTT
TRBJ2-7 | . | . | TRBV12-3/TRBV12-4 | CATQEGRWGTRQYF | TGTGCCACCCAAGAGGGGAGGTGGGGCACGAGGCAGTACTTC
TRBJ1-2 | . | . | TRBV29-1 | CSATGVRYGYTF | TGCAGCGCAACGGGGGTGCGCTATGGCTACACCTTC
TRBJ2-7 | . | TRBD2 | TRBV24-1 | CATSDRGSYEQYF | TGTGCCACCAGTGATCGCGGGAGCTACGAGCAGTACTTC
TRBJ1-4 | . | TRBD1 | TRBV27 | CASSFYPPGQGREKLFF | TGTGCCAGCAGTTTTTACCCCCCGGGACAGGGCCGTGAAAAACTGTTTTTT
TRBJ2-7 | . | . | TRBV3-1 | CASSQGAGVLDEQYF | TGTGCCAGCAGCCAAGGGGCAGGGGTCCTCGATGAGCAGTACTTC
TRBJ1-2 | . | . | TRBV9 | CASSVDAGLNYGYTF | TGTGCCAGCAGCGTAGACGCAGGCTTAAACTATGGCTACACCTTC
TRBJ2-3 | once | TRBD1 | TRBV7-2 | CASSPSPGQATDTQYF | TGTGCCAGCAGCCCGAGCCCGGGACAGGCGACAGATACGCAGTATTTT
TRBJ2-1 | . | . | TRBV4-3 | CASSQGFGEQFF | TGCGCCAGCAGCCAAGGGTTCGGTGAGCAGTTCTTC
TRBJ2-6 | few | TRBD1 | TRBV27 | CASSFTGTGDFSGANVLTF | TGTGCCAGCAGTTTTACCGGGACAGGTGATTTCTCTGGGGCCAACGTCCTGACTTTC
TRBJ2-5 | . | . | TRBV9 | CASSVKTGIGQETQYF | TGTGCCAGCAGCGTTAAAACAGGGATCGGCCAAGAGACCCAGTACTTC
TRBJ1-4 | . | TRBD1 | TRBV25-1 | CASSEYRTGGNEKLFF | TGTGCCAGCAGTGAATACAGGACAGGGGGGAATGAAAAACTGTTTTTT
TRBJ1-6 | . | . | TRBV21-1 | CASIYSPLHF | TGTGCCAGCATTTATTCACCCCTCCACTTT
TRBJ2-7 | . | . | TRBV4-3 | CASSQDQGWYEQYF | TGCGCCAGCAGCCAAGATCAGGGGTGGTACGAGCAGTACTTC
TRBJ2-5 | . | TRBD2 | TRBV10-3 | CAIGAATSGDRETQYF | TGTGCCATCGGGGCGGCGACTAGCGGGGACCGCGAGACCCAGTACTTC
TRBJ2-7 | few | . | TRBV6-5 | CASTDGYEQYF | TGTGCCAGCACTGACGGTTACGAGCAGTACTTC
TRBJ2-5 | . | . | TRBV6-1 | CASSVLASLGTQYF | TGTGCCAGCAGTGTCCTAGCGAGCCTGGGGACCCAGTACTTC
TRBJ2-7 | few | . | TRBV10-3 | CAIGGETGVYEQYF | TGTGCCATCGGGGGGGAGACAGGGGTATATGAGCAGTACTTC
TRBJ2-3 | . | . | TRBV9 | CASSEDGQKKDTQYF | TGTGCCAGCAGCGAAGATGGACAGAAGAAAGATACGCAGTATTTT
TRBJ2-7 | . | . | TRBV27 | CASSFSPGPYEQYF | TGTGCCAGCAGTTTCTCCCCCGGACCCTACGAGCAGTACTTC
TRBJ2-3 | few | . | TRBV29-1 | CSVMDSADTQYF | TGCAGCGTAATGGACAGTGCAGATACGCAGTATTTT
TRBJ2-7 | few | TRBD2 | TRBV29-1 | CSVVTSSYEQYF | TGCAGCGTTGTGACTAGCAGCTACGAGCAGTACTTC
TRBJ2-4 | few | . | TRBV20-1 | CSAHGSLAKNIQYF | TGCAGTGCCCACGGTTCCTTAGCCAAAAACATTCAGTACTTC
TRBJ1-4 | . | . | TRBV7-2 | CASSFNSGEKLFF | TGCGCCAGCAGCTTCAATTCCGGGGAAAAACTGTTTTTT
TRBJ2-7 | few | TRBD1 | TRBV6-5 | CASTGQGKYEQYF | TGTGCCAGCACAGGACAGGGTAAATACGAGCAGTACTTC
TRBJ1-6 | . | TRBD1 | TRBV12-3/TRBV12-4 | CASRVTGNNSPLHF | TGTGCCAGCAGGGTGACAGGGAATAATTCACCCCTCCACTTT
TRBJ1-6 | . | . | TRBV2 | CASSEALRGAGTYNSPLHF | TGTGCCAGCAGTGAAGCGCTTCGGGGGGCAGGGACCTATAATTCACCCCTCCACTTT
TRBJ1-1 | . | TRBD1 | TRBV20-1 | CSATGVPAMNTEAFF | TGCAGTGCAACAGGGGTCCCCGCTATGAACACTGAAGCTTTCTTT
TRBJ2-1 | . | TRBD2 | TRBV13 | CASRDRGLAGVNEQFF | TGTGCCAGCCGGGACAGGGGACTAGCGGGAGTCAATGAGCAGTTCTTC
TRBJ2-4 | . | . | TRBV28 | CASKSGLVRGLLEQYF | TGTGCCAGCAAATCGGGTTTAGTCCGAGGCCTTTTAGAGCAGTACTTC
TRBJ1-5 | . | . | TRBV9 | CASSVGAVGGQPQHF | TGTGCCAGCAGCGTAGGGGCCGTCGGGGGTCAGCCCCAGCATTTT
TRBJ1-5 | . | TRBD1 | TRBV27 | CASSQDRAYRPQHF | TGTGCCAGCAGCCAAGACAGGGCTTATCGGCCCCAGCATTTT
TRBJ1-2 | few | . | TRBV29-1 | CSVEGPGHIYGYTF | TGCAGCGTTGAGGGTCCGGGTCACATCTATGGCTACACCTTC
TRBJ2-3 | once | . | TRBV24-1 | CATSDARSDTQYF | TGTGCCACCAGTGATGCCAGGTCAGATACGCAGTATTTT
TRBJ1-5 | . | TRBD1 | TRBV28 | CASRGTGFGNQPQHF | TGTGCCAGCAGGGGGACAGGGTTCGGAAATCAGCCCCAGCATTTT
TRBJ2-1 | . | . | TRBV13 | CASSLYDSLLHNEQFF | TGTGCCAGCAGCCTTTACGACAGCCTACTCCACAATGAGCAGTTCTTC
TRBJ2-1 | . | TRBD1 | TRBV6-5 | CASGPGQAYNEQFF | TGTGCCAGCGGGCCGGGACAGGCCTACAATGAGCAGTTCTTC
TRBJ2-2 | . | TRBD1 | TRBV25-1 | CASSPGQLHTGELFF | TGTGCCAGCAGTCCGGGACAGCTTCACACCGGGGAGCTGTTTTTT
TRBJ2-5 | . | . | TRBV6-4 | CASAETSRGTQYF | TGTGCCAGCGCCGAGACCAGCCGGGGGACCCAGTACTTC
TRBJ2-3 | . | . | TRBV6-2/TRBV6-3 | CASSSGGARWVDTQYF | TGTGCCAGCAGTTCTGGGGGCGCTCGATGGGTAGATACGCAGTATTTT
TRBJ2-1 | . | . | TRBV4-2 | CASSQAWLSSYNEQFF | TGTGCCAGCAGCCAAGCTTGGCTAAGCTCCTACAATGAGCAGTTCTTC
TRBJ2-6 | . | TRBD1 | TRBV4-2 | CASSHNGQGASGANVLTF | TGTGCCAGCAGCCACAACGGACAGGGGGCATCTGGGGCCAACGTCCTGACTTTC
TRBJ1-1 | . | . | TRBV3-1 | CASSQAPQNTEAFF | TGTGCCAGCAGCCAAGCGCCCCAGAACACTGAAGCTTTCTTT
TRBJ2-7 | . | . | TRBV6-2/TRBV6-3 | CASSSGPRGEYEQYF | TGTGCCAGCAGCTCCGGACCCCGAGGGGAATACGAGCAGTACTTC
TRBJ2-1 | . | . | TRBV6-2/TRBV6-3 | CASSYSGRGYNEQFF | TGTGCCAGCAGTTACTCGGGCAGGGGCTACAATGAGCAGTTCTTC
TRBJ2-5 | . | TRBD2 | TRBV20-1 | CSARPTLAGGHVETQYF | TGCAGTGCTAGACCCACCCTAGCGGGGGGGCACGTGGAGACCCAGTACTTC
TRBJ2-1 | . | . | TRBV11-2 | CASSFSRPGAYNEQFF | TGTGCCAGCAGCTTCTCTCGCCCAGGGGCCTACAATGAGCAGTTCTTC
TRBJ2-7 | . | . | TRBV20-1 | CSARGTDSYEQYF | TGCAGTGCTAGAGGGACGGACTCCTACGAGCAGTACTTC
TRBJ2-3 | . | . | TRBV7-2 | CASSDMNLATQYF | TGTGCCAGCAGTGATATGAACCTGGCTACGCAGTATTTT
TRBJ2-1 | few | TRBD2 | TRBV6-6 | CASIRGLAGNEQFF | TGTGCCAGCATAAGGGGACTAGCGGGCAATGAGCAGTTCTTC
TRBJ2-6 | few | . | TRBV5-1 | CASSSKTQAGANVLTF | TGCGCCAGCAGCAGTAAGACGCAGGCAGGGGCCAACGTCCTGACTTTC